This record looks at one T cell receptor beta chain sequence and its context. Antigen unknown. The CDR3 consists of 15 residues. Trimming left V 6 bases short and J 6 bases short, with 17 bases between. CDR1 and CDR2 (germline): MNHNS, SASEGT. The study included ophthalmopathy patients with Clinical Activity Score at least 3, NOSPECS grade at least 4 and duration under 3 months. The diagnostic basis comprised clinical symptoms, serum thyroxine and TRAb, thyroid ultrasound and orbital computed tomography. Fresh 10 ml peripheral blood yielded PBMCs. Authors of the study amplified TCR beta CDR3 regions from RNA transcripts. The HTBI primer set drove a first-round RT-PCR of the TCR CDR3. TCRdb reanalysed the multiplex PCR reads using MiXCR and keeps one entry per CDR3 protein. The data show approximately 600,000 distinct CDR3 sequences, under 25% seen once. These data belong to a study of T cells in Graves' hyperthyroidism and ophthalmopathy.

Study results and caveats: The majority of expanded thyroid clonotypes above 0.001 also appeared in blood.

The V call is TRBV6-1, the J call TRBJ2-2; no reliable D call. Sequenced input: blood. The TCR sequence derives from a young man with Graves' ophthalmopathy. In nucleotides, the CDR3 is TGTGCCAGCAGGTCCAGGCTACCACACGCCGGGGAGCTGTTTTTT. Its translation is CASRSRLPHAGELFF.